This T cell receptor beta chain was found in a study of graft-versus-host responses after intestinal transplantation. This table comes from immunoSEQ multiplex PCR, and its TCRdb copy is limited to in-frame clones, with some not included. The sample gives roughly 110,000 clones, about nine tenths of which show up once; about 0.75% is in the top ten. The germline CDR1 and CDR2 sequences are WNHNN and SYGVQD (reference sequence). CDR3 length: 14 residues. The trim removed 3 bases at V and 6 bases at J, leaving 5 bases unmatched. Notes on this clone: No antigen is known for it.

The study's findings and limits: Allograft clonal ratios (graft-versus-host to host-versus-graft) were high in patients who had graft-donor T cell macrochimerism.

Sequencing was performed on unstimulated CD4+ T cells sorted from spleen or lymph node cells, taken before transplant. This chain links TRBV10-1 with TRBJ1-2, with 9 bases aligning to TRBD1. This clonotype originated in a human donor who was the organ donor for an intestinal transplant. CDR3 sequence reads: CASSDTGTGNGYTF. The CDR3 DNA follows: TGCGCCAGCAGTGACACCGGGACAGGGAATGGCTACACCTTC.